The next 29 T cell receptor beta chains were all read from a single sample in a study of blood T cell repertoires in COVID-19. Repertoires were generated with immunoSEQ multiplex PCR, while TCRdb's copy carries only in-frame clones and drops some. The table lists around 360,000 clones, roughly nine tenths of them singletons, with approximately 3% in the top ten. The sample comprised PBMCs or T cells enriched from blood (not recorded which). The receptors shown here come from a woman in her twenties or thirties who had recovered from COVID-19.

V and J are TRBV7-9 and TRBJ1-1, with D unresolved. Per the germline V gene, CDR1 is SEHNR and CDR2 is FQNEAQ (reference sequence). The CDR3 has 14 residues. The ends were cut back, 4 bases at V and 1 base at J, with 10 bases in the middle. DNA for the CDR3: TGTGCCAGCAGCTCTCCCCCAGGGAACACTGAAGCTTTCTTT. It is translated as CASSSPPGNTEAFF.

The V call is TRBV7-2, the J call TRBJ1-1; possibly TRBD1 for D (5 bases). V was pared by 4 bases and J by 6 bases, with 18 bases between. In germline, CDR1 is SGHTA, CDR2 FQGNSA. This CDR3 has 15 amino acids. CDR3 protein: CASSSPTAGLSEAFF. Here the CDR3 DNA reads TGTGCCAGCAGCTCCCCGACAGCGGGTCTCTCTGAAGCTTTCTTT.

V and J are TRBV19 and TRBJ2-3, with 9 bases matching TRBD1. CDR3 size: 16 residues. The germline V gene encodes CDR1 LNHDA and CDR2 SQIVND (reference sequence). V lost 3 bases to trimming and J lost 1 base; unmatched junction nucleotides: 5. The CDR3 loop reads CASSMTTGGGTDTQYF. CDR3 coding DNA: TGTGCCAGTAGTATGACGACAGGGGGGGGCACAGATACGCAGTATTTT. Variable domain in full (rest from reference TRBV19 and TRBJ2-3): DGGITQSPKYLFRKEGQNVTLSCEQNLNHDAMYWYRQDPGQGLRLIYYSQIVNDFQKGDIAEGYSVSREKKESFPLTVTSAQKNPTAFYLCASSMTTGGGTDTQYFGPGTRLTVL.

The genes are TRBV11-2 and TRBJ2-7; unclear D gene. V lost 0 bases, J lost 6 bases, and 9 bases lay in between. The germline gives CDR1 SGHAT, CDR2 FQNNGV. The CDR3 sequence is 13 residues long. As DNA, the CDR3 is TGTGCCAGCAGCTTAGATCTAAGATCCGAGCAGTACTTC. Translated, it gives CASSLDLRSEQYF.

This clone was seen only once. In nucleotides, the CDR3 is TGCGCCAGCAGCCTAAACCTCAGGGATCGCGCTTTCTTT. Encoded protein: CASSLNLRDRAFF. This chain joins TRBV5-1 and TRBJ1-1; D might be TRBD1 (5 bases). There are 13 residues in the CDR3. Trimming pared 4 bases from V and 11 bases from J, leaving 18 bases between. The germline V gene encodes CDR1 SGHRS and CDR2 YFSETQ. The full variable domain, rest sourced from reference TRBV5-1 and TRBJ1-1, is KAGVTQTPRYLIKTRGQQVTLSCSPISGHRSVSWYQQTPGQGLQFLFEYFSETQRNKGNFPGRFSGRQFSNSRSEMNVSTLELGDSALYLCASSLNLRDRAFFGQGTRLTVV.

The chain carries TRBV27 and TRBJ1-2, with 8 bases that match TRBD1. The length of the CDR3 is 13 residues. In germline, CDR1 is MNHEY, CDR2 SMNVEV (reference sequence). J gave up 8 bases and V 2 bases, and 4 bases lay outside the gene matches. Here the CDR3 DNA reads TGTGCCAGCAGTTTAACAGGGGGTTTCGGCTACACCTTC. Translated, it gives CASSLTGGFGYTF.

The V and J genes are TRBV5-4 and TRBJ2-1; D remains unclear. The CDR3 contains 12 residues. Trimming pared 0 bases from V and 15 bases from J, leaving 13 bases between. Per the germline V gene, CDR1 is SGHNT and CDR2 is YYREEE (reference sequence). CDR3 nucleotide sequence: TGTGCCAGCAGCTTGGACGCCTCCTCGGGGTTCTTC. Its translation: CASSLDASSGFF.

The chain couples TRBV11-2 to TRBJ1-1; 8 bases are a match to TRBD1. Germline trimming cut 5 bases from V and 5 bases from J; bases unmatched to any gene: 13. The CDR3 sequence is 16 residues long. The germline CDR1 and CDR2 sequences are SGHAT and FQNNGV. Written as DNA, the CDR3 is TGTGCCAGCAGCCCGCGGGCAGGGGGCAGTGAAACTGAAGCTTTCTTT. Protein product: CASSPRAGGSETEAFF.

This clone was recorded once. The chain has TRBV4-1 and TRBJ2-7; tentative D call: TRBD2 (6 bases). V dropped 4 bases and J dropped 1 base, with 11 bases sitting between them. Germline CDR1 reads MGHRA; CDR2 reads YSYEKL. The CDR3 loop spans 14 amino acids. The CDR3 bases are TGCGCCAGCAGCCCGACCGGGACTTCCTACGAGCAGTACTTC. It specifies CASSPTGTSYEQYF.

The chain is built from TRBV3-1 (or the pseudogene TRBV3-2) and TRBJ2-2; D remains ambiguous. V was cut by 0 bases and J by 4 bases, with 9 bases left in between. The CDR3 consists of 15 residues. Germline loops: CDR1 LGHDT, CDR2 YNNKEL (reference sequence). CDR3 sequence reads: CASSQDNPGTGELFF. The CDR3 DNA follows: TGTGCCAGCAGCCAAGATAACCCAGGCACCGGGGAGCTGTTTTTT.

This clone was seen more than once but under ten times. This chain connects TRBV13 to TRBJ2-7; possible D gene TRBD1, 6 bases. CDR3 size: 13 residues. CDR1 PRHDT and CDR2 FYEKMQ come from the germline V gene (reference sequence). V shed 2 bases and J shed 5 bases, with 10 bases lying between them. The CDR3 loop is CASSLNRDHEQYF. CDR3 in DNA: TGTGCCAGCAGCTTAAACAGGGACCACGAGCAGTACTTC.

This chain joins TRBV28 and TRBJ1-2; 8 bases match TRBD1. V lost 7 bases and J lost 5; bases outside the gene matches: 9. Germline-derived CDR1 and CDR2 are MDHEN and SYDVKM. There are 14 residues in the CDR3. CDR3 protein: CASNMGQETYGYTF. DNA for the CDR3: TGTGCCAGCAATATGGGACAGGAGACTTATGGCTACACCTTC.

This clone showed up just a few times. The J gene is TRBJ1-2, the V gene TRBV29-1; 7 bases are a match to TRBD1. The CDR3 covers 15 residues. V lost 4 bases to trimming and J lost 5 bases; unmatched junction nucleotides: 13. Germline V lookup: CDR1 SQVTM, CDR2 ANQGSEA. The CDR3 nucleotides read TGCAGCGTTGTAGAGGGGTCGGGACAGCGATATGGCTACACCTTC. This encodes CSVVEGSGQRYGYTF.

This chain joins TRBV4-1 and TRBJ1-2; 10 bases align to TRBD1. Germline CDR1 and CDR2: MGHRA and YSYEKL. The CDR3 has 16 amino acids. The ends lost 0 bases at V and 5 bases at J; junction bases unmatched: 6. The CDR3 protein is CASSQENRDRGYGYTF. CDR3 coding DNA: TGCGCCAGCAGCCAAGAGAATCGGGACAGGGGATATGGCTACACCTTC.

A single count supports this clone. The chain joins TRBV4-1 to TRBJ1-3; D perhaps matches TRBD1 (5 bases). CDR1 MGHRA and CDR2 YSYEKL come from the germline V gene. Trimming cost V 4 bases and J 6 bases, with 22 bases left between them. The length of the CDR3 is 17 residues. The CDR3 region has the DNA TGCGCCAGCAGCCCACTCTTACGGAGACCGGGGGAAAACACCATATATTTT. This translates into CASSPLLRRPGENTIYF.

The chain carries TRBV11-1 and TRBJ2-3; 7 bases map to TRBD2. CDR1 is SGHAT and CDR2 is FQDESV in the germline V gene (reference sequence). V was clipped by 2 bases and J by 2 bases; unmatched bases: 4. The CDR3 covers 15 residues. The CDR3 region is CASSLKRGPTDTQYF. The CDR3 bases are TGTGCCAGCAGCTTAAAGCGGGGCCCCACAGATACGCAGTATTTT.

The V call is TRBV3-1 (or the pseudogene TRBV3-2), the J call TRBJ2-1; the match to TRBD2 covers 12 bases. This CDR3 has 16 residues. The V segment lost 8 bases and the J segment 11 bases; nucleotides outside the gene matches: 16. Germline assignment: CDR1 LGHDT and CDR2 YNNKEL (reference sequence). The CDR3 region is CASSPILAGGHVKQFF. In DNA form, the CDR3 reads TGTGCCAGCTCCCCAATTCTAGCGGGGGGGCACGTGAAGCAGTTCTTC.

This clone was found a few times. The chain carries TRBV11-2 and TRBJ1-1, with D maybe TRBD1 (6 bases). CDR3 size: 14 residues. Deletions cut 3 bases from V and 4 bases from J, with 12 bases between. The germline V gene encodes CDR1 SGHAT and CDR2 FQNNGV. The CDR3 protein is CASSFRQDGTEAFF. For the CDR3, the DNA is TGTGCCAGCAGCTTCCGACAGGACGGCACTGAAGCTTTCTTT.

V gene TRBV2 combines with J gene TRBJ2-7; a possible D gene is TRBD1 (5 bases). Germline CDR1 reads SNHLY; CDR2 reads FYNNEI. The V and J ends lost 6 bases and 2 bases respectively, with 14 bases between them. The CDR3 has 14 residues. The CDR3 coding sequence is TGTGCCAGCAGGCTAGGGGTCTCCGCCTACGAGCAGTACTTC. Translated, it gives CASRLGVSAYEQYF.

This sequence joins TRBV27 and TRBJ2-7, with D tentatively TRBD1 (5 bases). Trimming cost V 2 bases and J 3 bases, with 5 bases left between them. Germline assignment: CDR1 MNHEY and CDR2 SMNVEV (reference sequence). There are 12 residues in the CDR3. Here the CDR3 reads CASSLRGYEQYF. In DNA form, the CDR3 reads TGTGCCAGCAGTTTAAGGGGCTACGAGCAGTACTTC.

The chain joins TRBV19 to TRBJ2-1; 8 bases fit TRBD1. V shed 6 bases, J shed 3 bases, and the junction held 10 bases outside the gene matches. Germline V gene lookup returns CDR1 LNHDA and CDR2 SQIVND (reference sequence). The CDR3 spans 16 residues. CDR3 in amino acids: CASRIPGQALYNEQFF. CDR3 nucleotides: TGTGCCAGTAGGATTCCGGGACAGGCCCTCTACAATGAGCAGTTCTTC.

The chain couples TRBV3-1 (or the pseudogene TRBV3-2) to TRBJ1-2; D call uncertain. Trimming removed 0 bases from V and 2 bases from J, with 10 bases in between. This CDR3 spans 15 amino acids. CDR1 is LGHDT, CDR2 YNNKEL, per germline (reference sequence). CDR3 DNA sequence: TGTGCCAGCAGCCAAGACAGTTTTTTCAACTATGGCTACACCTTC. This sequence encodes CASSQDSFFNYGYTF.

The chain combines TRBV5-1 with TRBJ2-1, with TRBD2 matching over 10 bases. The germline gives CDR1 SGHRS, CDR2 YFSETQ. V lost 4 bases to trimming and J lost 8 bases; unmatched junction nucleotides: 15. The CDR3 consists of 17 residues. CDR3 loop: CASSTSLAGASRDEQFF. For the CDR3, the DNA is TGCGCCAGCAGCACCAGCCTAGCGGGGGCTTCGCGGGATGAGCAGTTCTTC.

The CDR3 DNA reads as TGTGCCAGTAGTACTGACAGGGTACCCGGTGGGGCTGAAGCTTTCTTT. The encoded protein is CASSTDRVPGGAEAFF. This rearrangement joins TRBV19 to TRBJ1-1; 7 bases agree with TRBD1. V lost 4 bases, J lost 6 bases, and 14 bases stayed unmatched. The CDR3 covers 16 residues. Germline values: CDR1 LNHDA, CDR2 SQIVND (reference sequence).

This clone has more than one count but fewer than ten. The V call is TRBV7-9, the J call TRBJ1-1; D not certain. CDR1 is SEHNR, CDR2 FQNEAQ, per germline (reference sequence). This CDR3 has 12 residues. V lost 5 bases, J lost 5 bases, and 9 bases lay in between. In DNA form, the CDR3 reads TGTGCCAGCAGCCCCCAGCGGACTGAAGCTTTCTTT. It codes for CASSPQRTEAFF.

The chain is built from TRBV6-4 and TRBJ2-7, with 7 bases fitting TRBD1. There are 14 residues in the CDR3. Trimming took 5 bases from V and 3 from J; bases not matched to a gene: 7. Germline CDR1 reads MRHNA; CDR2 reads SNTAGT. The CDR3 DNA reads TGTGCCAGCAGTAAACCGGGACAGTTCTACGAGCAGTACTTC. Encoded protein: CASSKPGQFYEQYF.

V is TRBV19 and J is TRBJ1-1; D is unclear. This CDR3 contains 13 residues. In germline, CDR1 is LNHDA, CDR2 SQIVND (reference sequence). V was cut by 4 bases and J by 0 bases, with 6 bases left in between. The DNA for the CDR3 is TGTGCCAGTAGTAGCGGGGTGAACACTGAAGCTTTCTTT. Amino acids: CASSSGVNTEAFF. The full variable domain, with the rest looked up from reference TRBV19 and TRBJ1-1, is DGGITQSPKYLFRKEGQNVTLSCEQNLNHDAMYWYRQDPGQGLRLIYYSQIVNDFQKGDIAEGYSVSREKKESFPLTVTSAQKNPTAFYLCASSSGVNTEAFFGQGTRLTVV.

The rearrangement joins TRBV12-3 or TRBV12-4 to TRBJ2-5; D possibly corresponds to TRBD2 (6 bases). V lost 4 bases to trimming and J lost 1 base, with 7 bases between them. This CDR3 comprises 13 residues. This chain's CDR3 is CASSWDFQETQYF. CDR3 nucleotides: TGTGCCAGCAGTTGGGACTTCCAAGAGACCCAGTACTTC.

The gene calls are TRBV6-5 and TRBJ1-2; D gene unclear. The V end was cut by 0 bases, the J end by 5 bases, with 7 bases between. The V gene's germline CDR1 is MNHEY and CDR2 SVGAGI. The CDR3 sequence is 13 residues long. The CDR3 protein is CASSYSRAYGYTF. In nucleotides, the CDR3 is TGTGCCAGCAGTTACTCGAGGGCATATGGCTACACCTTC.